A single sample is the source of the 29 T cell receptor beta chains below, sequenced in a study of control samples from healthy donors and cancer patients. The protocol was immunoSEQ multiplex PCR, while the TCRdb copy is restricted to in-frame clones and leaves out a portion. The table records fewer than 200,000 clones, around 90% of them present only once. The sequenced sample was blood. These receptors were collected from a man aged 25-45 years in good health.

The chain employs TRBV7-6 and TRBJ2-7; the match to TRBD1 covers 7 bases. V lost 5 bases to trimming and J lost 8 bases; unmatched junction nucleotides: 3. This CDR3 is 11 amino acids long. Germline assignment: CDR1 SGHVS and CDR2 FNYEAQ. In nucleotides, the CDR3 is TGTGCCAGCAGCGACAGGGCACAGCAGTACTTC. This sequence encodes CASSDRAQQYF.

V is TRBV29-1 and J is TRBJ2-2; 8 nucleotides align to TRBD1. There are 14 residues in the CDR3. V lost 4 bases to trimming and J lost 5 bases; unmatched junction nucleotides: 6. Germline V gene data show CDR1 as SQVTM and CDR2 as ANQGSEA. CDR3 sequence reads: CSVAAGGMTGELFF. DNA for the CDR3: TGCAGCGTTGCGGCAGGGGGCATGACCGGGGAGCTGTTTTTT.

The gene calls are TRBV9 and TRBJ1-2; tentative D call: TRBD1 (6 bases). Germline CDR1 reads SGDLS; CDR2 reads YYNGEE. The V end lost 4 bases, the J end lost 9 bases, and 16 bases lay between the germline ends. The CDR3 has 13 residues. The CDR3 region has the DNA TGTGCCAGCAGCTTGCCCCCAGGGGAACGCTACACCTTC. This codes for CASSLPPGERYTF.

The rearrangement joins TRBV4-1 to TRBJ1-5; TRBD1 is a possible D gene (6 bases). The CDR3 sequence is 15 residues long. Trimming removed 3 bases at V and 2 bases at J, with 11 bases between. In germline, CDR1 is MGHRA, CDR2 YSYEKL. For the CDR3, the DNA is TGCGCCAGCAGCCAGCTAAACAGGGGCAATCAGCCCCAGCATTTT. Encoded protein: CASSQLNRGNQPQHF.

The chain is built from TRBV14 and TRBJ1-3; no clear D gene. The CDR3 sequence is 15 residues long. The V gene's germline CDR1 is SGHDN and CDR2 FVKESK. The V end lost 2 bases, the J end lost 0 bases, and 8 bases lay between the germline ends. The DNA of the CDR3 is TGTGCCAGCAGCCAACTCGGGGTCTCTGGAAACACCATATATTTT. As protein: CASSQLGVSGNTIYF.

This chain joins TRBV27 and TRBJ1-6; D gene unclear. The CDR3 length is 13 residues. Trimming cost V 8 bases and J 14 bases, with 19 bases left between them. Per the germline V gene, CDR1 is MNHEY and CDR2 is SMNVEV (reference sequence). CDR3 in amino acids: CASGRDSIGSLHF. The CDR3 nucleotides are TGTGCCAGCGGACGGGATTCTATTGGATCCCTCCACTTT.

V is TRBV6-5 and J is TRBJ1-6; tentatively, D is TRBD1 (6 bases). Per germline, CDR1 MNHEY and CDR2 SVGAGI. CDR3 size: 14 residues. V lost 6 bases to trimming and J lost 5 bases, with 11 bases between them. In DNA form, the CDR3 reads TGTGCCAGCAGCCGGACAGACGATAATTCACCCCTCCACTTT. Translation gives CASSRTDDNSPLHF.

The rearrangement links TRBV27 to TRBJ1-1; D may be TRBD1 (5 bases). In germline, CDR1 is MNHEY, CDR2 SMNVEV (reference sequence). Trimming left V 7 bases short and J 1 base short, with 10 bases between. The CDR3 contains 13 residues. CDR3 amino acids: CASNGGGNTEAFF. For the CDR3, the DNA is TGTGCCAGCAACGGCGGGGGGAACACTGAAGCTTTCTTT.

This rearrangement joins TRBV7-9 to TRBJ1-4; D is possibly TRBD1 (5 bases). Trimming stripped 5 bases from V and 3 bases from J, with 19 bases between. This CDR3 comprises 17 residues. Germline CDR1 is SEHNR and CDR2 is FQNEAQ (reference sequence). The CDR3: CASSPRLGGMANEKLFF. The CDR3 nucleotides read TGTGCCAGCAGCCCAAGACTTGGGGGTATGGCTAATGAAAAACTGTTTTTT.

This clone was seen a handful of times. The rearrangement uses TRBV4-2 and TRBJ2-5; 13 bases are shared with TRBD2. With 4 bases clipped from V and 1 base from J, the junction kept 9 bases outside the gene matches. Looked up from germline, CDR1 is LGHNA and CDR2 is YNFKEQ. The CDR3 is 18 amino acids. The CDR3: CASSLELAGGRRQETQYF. The CDR3 DNA follows: TGTGCCAGCAGCCTGGAACTAGCGGGGGGGCGCCGCCAAGAGACCCAGTACTTC.

The chain has TRBV5-4 and TRBJ2-2; no definite D call. Trimming took off 0 bases at V and 0 bases at J, with 6 bases between the two ends. The CDR3 runs 15 residues. CDR1 and CDR2 (germline): SGHNT, YYREEE (reference sequence). The CDR3 loop reads CASSLVAANTGELFF. In nucleotides, the CDR3 is TGTGCCAGCAGCTTGGTCGCGGCGAACACCGGGGAGCTGTTTTTT.

The chain carries TRBV3-1 (or the pseudogene TRBV3-2) and TRBJ2-3, with TRBD1 matching 8 bases. The ends lost 5 bases at V and 3 bases at J; junction bases unmatched: 7. This CDR3 spans 15 amino acids. Germline V lookup: CDR1 LGHDT, CDR2 YNNKEL (reference sequence). CDR3 amino acids: CASSFGQGWTDTQYF. The CDR3 DNA sequence: TGTGCCAGCAGCTTTGGACAGGGTTGGACAGATACGCAGTATTTT.

The V gene is TRBV9, the J gene TRBJ2-3; 11 nucleotides match TRBD2. The ends lost 4 bases at V and 6 bases at J; junction bases unmatched: 7. CDR3 length equals 15 residues. Germline V gives CDR1 SGDLS, CDR2 YYNGEE. CDR3 sequence reads: CASSFGTSGDDTQYF. The DNA of the CDR3 is TGTGCCAGCAGCTTCGGGACTAGCGGAGACGATACGCAGTATTTT. The entire variable domain, with the rest obtained from reference TRBV9 and TRBJ2-3, is as follows: DSGVTQTPKHLITATGQRVTLRCSPRSGDLSVYWYQQSLDQGLQFLIQYYNGEERAKGNILERFSAQQFPDLHSELNLSSLELGDSALYFCASSFGTSGDDTQYFGPGTRLTVL.

The chain links TRBV24-1 to TRBJ2-2; 14 bases match TRBD2. Trimming cost V 9 bases and J 4 bases; bases outside gene matches: 3. CDR1 and CDR2 from the germline V gene are KGHDR and SFDVKD. This CDR3 is built from 15 residues. The CDR3 DNA sequence: TGTGCCACCGGACTAGCGGGAGGTGGCACCGGGGAGCTGTTTTTT. This gives the protein CATGLAGGGTGELFF.

The CDR3 bases are TGTGCTAGTGGTTCAACCTACACTGAAGCTTTCTTT. Translated: CASGSTYTEAFF. The chain joins TRBV12-5 to TRBJ1-1; the D is unclear. CDR1 and CDR2 (germline): LGHNT, FRNRAP. Trimming pared 4 bases from V and 3 bases from J, leaving 6 bases between. This CDR3 has 12 amino acids.

This chain connects TRBV6-2 or TRBV6-3 to TRBJ1-1; 9 nucleotides match TRBD1. Germline values: CDR1 MNHEY, CDR2 SVGEGT. The CDR3 loop spans 15 amino acids. V lost 2 bases, J lost 7 bases, and 8 bases stayed unmatched. The CDR3 spells CASSYLTGGTGEAFF. CDR3 DNA: TGTGCCAGCAGTTACCTCACAGGGGGCACAGGTGAAGCTTTCTTT.

The rearrangement joins TRBV27 to TRBJ1-5; 8 bases map to TRBD1. CDR3 length: 16 residues. Germline lookup yields CDR1 MNHEY and CDR2 SMNVEV (reference sequence). V trimming: 3 bases; J trimming: 2 bases; junction bases outside the gene matches: 6. The CDR3 DNA reads TGTGCCAGCAGTTTGGGCGGACAGGGTGGCAATCAGCCCCAGCATTTT. This gives the protein CASSLGGQGGNQPQHF.

The CDR3, as DNA: TGTGCCAGCAGTGAAGGGGGCAGAGCAAACTATGGCTACACCTTC. Encoded protein: CASSEGGRANYGYTF. The rearrangement links TRBV25-1 to TRBJ1-2, with a weak D call TRBD1 (6 bases). V was clipped by 2 bases and J by 2 bases, with 12 bases between them. There are 15 residues in the CDR3. Per germline, CDR1 MGHDK and CDR2 SYGVNS.

In DNA form, the CDR3 reads TGTGCCAGTAGTATGGGGGACAGGGGCACAGATACGCAGTATTTT. It codes for CASSMGDRGTDTQYF. J is TRBJ2-3 and V is TRBV19; 9 nucleotides align to TRBD1. Germline loops: CDR1 LNHDA, CDR2 SQIVND (reference sequence). Trimming removed 3 bases from V and 1 base from J; junction bases left unmatched: 2. This CDR3 contains 15 residues.

The chain uses TRBV7-2 and TRBJ1-5; D remains unclear. Germline loops: CDR1 SGHTA, CDR2 FQGNSA. V lost 1 base, J lost 2 bases, and 9 bases lay in between. The CDR3 sequence is 15 residues long. The CDR3 spells CASSLDSSGNQPQHF. The CDR3 DNA follows: TGTGCCAGCAGCTTAGATTCGTCAGGCAATCAGCCCCAGCATTTT.

This clone was found once. The CDR3 sequence: CASSVDRGKSYGYTF. CDR3 nucleotides: TGTGCCAGCAGTGTCGACAGGGGTAAATCCTATGGCTACACCTTC. The chain uses TRBV25-1 and TRBJ1-2; 8 bases fit TRBD1. Germline V gene data show CDR1 as MGHDK and CDR2 as SYGVNS. V gave up 4 bases and J gave up 4 bases; unmatched junction bases: 8. This CDR3 comprises 15 residues.

The chain joins TRBV5-5 to TRBJ2-7; 12 nucleotides match TRBD1. V was clipped by 4 bases and J by 2 bases; unmatched bases: 4. Germline values: CDR1 SGHKS, CDR2 YYEKEE (reference sequence). The CDR3 loop spans 15 amino acids. CDR3 amino acids: CASSLGQGAPYEQYF. CDR3 DNA sequence: TGTGCCAGCAGCCTGGGACAGGGGGCCCCCTACGAGCAGTACTTC. Full variable domain (missing parts from reference TRBV5-5 and TRBJ2-7): DAGVTQSPTHLIKTRGQQVTLRCSPISGHKSVSWYQQVLGQGPQFIFQYYEKEERGRGNFPDRFSARQFPNYSSELNVNALLLGDSALYLCASSLGQGAPYEQYFGPGTRLTVT.

This sequence joins TRBV28 and TRBJ1-2, with D uncertain. The CDR3 has 14 amino acids. The germline V and J ends were trimmed by 2 bases and 4 bases, with 11 bases remaining between them. Germline values: CDR1 MDHEN, CDR2 SYDVKM. CDR3 coding DNA: TGTGCCAGCAGTTTAAAGTTGGGGAGCTATGGCTACACCTTC. This encodes CASSLKLGSYGYTF.

The chain uses TRBV10-2 and TRBJ1-1; D remains ambiguous. The CDR3 totals 15 residues. Germline CDR1 reads WSHSY; CDR2 reads SAAADI. Deletions cut 2 bases from V and 4 bases from J, with 14 bases between. CDR3: CASSELASGSTEAFF. In nucleotides, the CDR3 is TGCGCCAGCAGTGAGCTTGCCAGCGGGAGCACTGAAGCTTTCTTT.

This rearrangement joins TRBV7-8 to TRBJ2-7; D possibly corresponds to TRBD1 (5 bases). CDR1 and CDR2 (germline): SGHVS, FQNEAQ. V was pared by 5 bases and J by 0 bases, with 17 bases between. CDR3 length equals 16 residues. The CDR3: CASSILWLDSSYEQYF. Here the CDR3 DNA reads TGTGCCAGCAGCATCCTCTGGCTCGACAGCTCCTACGAGCAGTACTTC.

The chain links TRBV6-4 to TRBJ2-2; D is possibly TRBD1 (6 bases). CDR1 and CDR2 from the germline V gene are MRHNA and SNTAGT. This CDR3 comprises 15 residues. V was pared by 5 bases and J by 6 bases, with 16 bases between. The CDR3 region has the DNA TGTGCCAGCAGTCCAAGGGACACCCGCCCCGGGGAGCTGTTTTTT. Amino acid sequence: CASSPRDTRPGELFF.

This chain connects TRBV5-1 to TRBJ1-5; 7 bases line up with TRBD1. V dropped 2 bases and J dropped 2; count of bases not matched to a gene: 4. In germline, CDR1 is SGHRS, CDR2 YFSETQ. The CDR3 sequence is 15 residues long. CDR3 DNA: TGCGCCAGCAGCTTAGAAGGGGGCGGCAATCAGCCCCAGCATTTT. Protein product: CASSLEGGGNQPQHF.

The chain recombines TRBV5-1 with TRBJ1-1; 9 positions match TRBD1. Trimming at V came to 4 bases and at J to 3 bases, leaving 4 bases not matched to a gene. The CDR3 covers 14 residues. Germline loops: CDR1 SGHRS, CDR2 YFSETQ. CDR3 coding DNA: TGCGCCAGCAGCGTCCGACAGGGGGACACTGAAGCTTTCTTT. Amino acid sequence: CASSVRQGDTEAFF.

CDR3 sequence: CASSFEGGIGEQYF. The CDR3 DNA reads as TGTGCCAGCAGTTTTGAGGGAGGGATCGGGGAGCAGTACTTC. The rearrangement uses TRBV6-2 or TRBV6-3 and TRBJ2-7; 7 bases map to TRBD2. Germline CDR1 reads MNHEY; CDR2 reads SVGEGT. The ends lost 4 bases at V and 7 bases at J; junction bases unmatched: 10. CDR3 size: 14 residues.